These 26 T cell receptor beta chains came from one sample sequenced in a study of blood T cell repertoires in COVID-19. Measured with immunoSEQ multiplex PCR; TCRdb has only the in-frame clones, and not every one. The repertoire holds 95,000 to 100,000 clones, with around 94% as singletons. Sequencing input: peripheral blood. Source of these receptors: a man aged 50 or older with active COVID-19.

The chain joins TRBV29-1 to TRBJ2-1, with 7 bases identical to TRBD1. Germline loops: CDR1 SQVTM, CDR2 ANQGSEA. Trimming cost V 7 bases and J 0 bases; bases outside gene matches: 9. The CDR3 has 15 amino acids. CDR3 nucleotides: TGCAGCGCTCAAAAGGGGACAGACTCCTACAATGAGCAGTTCTTC. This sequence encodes CSAQKGTDSYNEQFF.

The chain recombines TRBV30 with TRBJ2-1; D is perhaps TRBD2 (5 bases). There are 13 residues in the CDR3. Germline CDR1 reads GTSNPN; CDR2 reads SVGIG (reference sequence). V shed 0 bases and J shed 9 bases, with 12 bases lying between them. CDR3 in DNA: TGTGCCTGGAGTGTACGTACCGCGGGTGAGCAGTTCTTC. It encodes CAWSVRTAGEQFF.

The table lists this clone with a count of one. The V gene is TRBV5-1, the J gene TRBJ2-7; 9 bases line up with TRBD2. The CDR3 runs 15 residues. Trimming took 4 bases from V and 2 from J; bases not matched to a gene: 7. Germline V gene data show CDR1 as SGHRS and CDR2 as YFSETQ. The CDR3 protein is CASSQRASGTYEQYF. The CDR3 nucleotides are TGCGCCAGCAGCCAGAGGGCTAGCGGGACCTACGAGCAGTACTTC.

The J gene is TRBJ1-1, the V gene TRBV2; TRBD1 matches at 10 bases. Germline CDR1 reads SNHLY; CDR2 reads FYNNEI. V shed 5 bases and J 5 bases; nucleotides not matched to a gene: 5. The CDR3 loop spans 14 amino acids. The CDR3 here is CASSIDRGRTEAFF. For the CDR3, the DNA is TGTGCCAGCAGTATAGACAGGGGGCGGACTGAAGCTTTCTTT.

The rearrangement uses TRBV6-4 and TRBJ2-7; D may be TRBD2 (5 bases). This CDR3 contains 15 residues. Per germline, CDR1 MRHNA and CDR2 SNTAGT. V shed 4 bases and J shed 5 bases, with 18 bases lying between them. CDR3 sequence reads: CASSVAYGGPNEQYF. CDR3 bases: TGTGCCAGCAGTGTAGCCTATGGAGGACCCAACGAGCAGTACTTC.

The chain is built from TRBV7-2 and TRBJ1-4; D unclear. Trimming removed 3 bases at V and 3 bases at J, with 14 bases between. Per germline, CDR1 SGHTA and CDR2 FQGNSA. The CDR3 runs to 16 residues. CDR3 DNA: TGTGCCAGCAGCTTGTACCTGGCGGCCTCTAATGAAAAACTGTTTTTT. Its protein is CASSLYLAASNEKLFF.

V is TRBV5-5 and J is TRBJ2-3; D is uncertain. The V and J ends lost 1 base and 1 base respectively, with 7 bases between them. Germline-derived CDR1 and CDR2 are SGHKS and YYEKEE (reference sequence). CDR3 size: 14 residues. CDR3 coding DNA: TGTGCCAGCAGCTTGCTAGAGGGCACAGATACGCAGTATTTT. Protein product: CASSLLEGTDTQYF.

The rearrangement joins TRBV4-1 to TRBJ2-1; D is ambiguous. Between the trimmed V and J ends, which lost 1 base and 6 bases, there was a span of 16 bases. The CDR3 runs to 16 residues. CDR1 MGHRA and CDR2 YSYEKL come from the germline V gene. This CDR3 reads CASSQVNGLPSNEQFF. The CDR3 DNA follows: TGCGCCAGCAGCCAAGTCAATGGCCTCCCATCCAATGAGCAGTTCTTC.

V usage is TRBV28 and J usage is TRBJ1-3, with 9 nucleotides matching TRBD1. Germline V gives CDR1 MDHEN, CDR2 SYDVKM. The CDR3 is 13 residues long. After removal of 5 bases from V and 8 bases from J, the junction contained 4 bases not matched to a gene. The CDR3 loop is CASSTQGAYTIYF. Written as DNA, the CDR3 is TGTGCCAGCAGTACACAGGGGGCATACACCATATATTTT.

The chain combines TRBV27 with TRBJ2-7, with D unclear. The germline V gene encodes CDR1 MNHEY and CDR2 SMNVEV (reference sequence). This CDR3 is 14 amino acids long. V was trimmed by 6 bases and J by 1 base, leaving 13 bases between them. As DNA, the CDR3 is TGTGCCAGCAGGTTGGGCCACACTTCCTACGAGCAGTACTTC. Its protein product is CASRLGHTSYEQYF.

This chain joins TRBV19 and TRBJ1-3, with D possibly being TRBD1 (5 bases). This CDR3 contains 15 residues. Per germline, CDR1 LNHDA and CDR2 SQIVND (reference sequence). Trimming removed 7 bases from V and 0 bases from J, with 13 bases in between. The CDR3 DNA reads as TGTGCCAGTAACCGGGACTCGCTCTCTGGAAACACCATATATTTT. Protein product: CASNRDSLSGNTIYF.

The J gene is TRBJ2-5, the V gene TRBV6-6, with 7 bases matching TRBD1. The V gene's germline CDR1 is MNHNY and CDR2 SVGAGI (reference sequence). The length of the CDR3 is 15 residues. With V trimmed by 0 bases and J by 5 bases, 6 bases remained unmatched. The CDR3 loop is CASSYSMTGWETQYF. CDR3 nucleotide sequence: TGTGCCAGCAGTTACTCTATGACAGGGTGGGAGACCCAGTACTTC.

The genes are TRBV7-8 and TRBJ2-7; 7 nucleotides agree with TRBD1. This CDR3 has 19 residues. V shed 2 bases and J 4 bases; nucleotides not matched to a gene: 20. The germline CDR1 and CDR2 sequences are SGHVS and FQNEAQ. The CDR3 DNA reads TGTGCCAGCAGCTTATCGCAGACCACAGGGGCCTGGGGGAGTTACGAGCAGTACTTC. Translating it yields CASSLSQTTGAWGSYEQYF. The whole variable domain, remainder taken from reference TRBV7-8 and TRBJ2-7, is GAGVSQSPRYKVAKRGQDVALRCDPISGHVSLFWYQQALGQGPEFLTYFQNEAQLDKSGLPSDRFFAERPEGSVSTLKIQRTQQEDSAVYLCASSLSQTTGAWGSYEQYFGPGTRLTVT.

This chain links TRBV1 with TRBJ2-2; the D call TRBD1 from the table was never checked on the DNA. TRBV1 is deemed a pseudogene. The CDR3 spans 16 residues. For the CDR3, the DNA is TGCACCAGCAGCCGAAACGGACAGGGGGCGAACGGGGAGCTGTTTTTT. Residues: CTSSRNGQGANGELFF.

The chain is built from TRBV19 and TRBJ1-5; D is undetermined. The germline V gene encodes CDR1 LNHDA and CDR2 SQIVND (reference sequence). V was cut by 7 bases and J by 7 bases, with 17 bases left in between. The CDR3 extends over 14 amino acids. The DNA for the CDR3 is TGTGCCAGTAAAGGTCCGGGAGACGCCCAGCCCCAGCATTTT. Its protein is CASKGPGDAQPQHF. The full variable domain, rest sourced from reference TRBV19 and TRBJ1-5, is DGGITQSPKYLFRKEGQNVTLSCEQNLNHDAMYWYRQDPGQGLRLIYYSQIVNDFQKGDIAEGYSVSREKKESFPLTVTSAQKNPTAFYLCASKGPGDAQPQHFGDGTRLSIL.

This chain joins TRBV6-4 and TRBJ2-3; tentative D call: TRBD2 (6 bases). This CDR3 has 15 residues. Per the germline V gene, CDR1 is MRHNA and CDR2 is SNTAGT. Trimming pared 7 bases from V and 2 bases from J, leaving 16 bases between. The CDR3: CASMRAGPFTDTQYF. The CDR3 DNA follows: TGTGCCAGCATGCGGGCGGGACCATTCACAGATACGCAGTATTTT.

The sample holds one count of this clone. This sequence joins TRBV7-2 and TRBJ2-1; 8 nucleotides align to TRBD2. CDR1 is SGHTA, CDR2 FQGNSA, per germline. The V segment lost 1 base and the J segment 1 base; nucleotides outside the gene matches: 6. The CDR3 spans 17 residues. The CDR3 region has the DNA TGTGCCAGCAGCTTAGGGGGGAGCGGGAGATCCTACAATGAGCAGTTCTTC. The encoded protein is CASSLGGSGRSYNEQFF. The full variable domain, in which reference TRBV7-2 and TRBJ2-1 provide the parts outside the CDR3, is GAGVSQSPSNKVTEKGKDVELRCDPISGHTALYWYRQSLGQGLEFLIYFQGNSAPDKSGLPSDRFSAERTGGSVSTLTIQRTQQEDSAVYLCASSLGGSGRSYNEQFFGPGTRLTVL.

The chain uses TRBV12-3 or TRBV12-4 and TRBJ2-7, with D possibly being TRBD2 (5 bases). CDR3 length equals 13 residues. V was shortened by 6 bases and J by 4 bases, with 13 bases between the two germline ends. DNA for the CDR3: TGTGCCAGCAGGCGTGCGGGCGGTTACGAGCAGTACTTC. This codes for CASRRAGGYEQYF.

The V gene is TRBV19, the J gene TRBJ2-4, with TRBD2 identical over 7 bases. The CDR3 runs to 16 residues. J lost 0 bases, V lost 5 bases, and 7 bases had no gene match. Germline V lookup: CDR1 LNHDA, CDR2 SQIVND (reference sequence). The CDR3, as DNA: TGTGCCAGTAGTGCCAAACTAGCGCTAGCCAAAAACATTCAGTACTTC. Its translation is CASSAKLALAKNIQYF.

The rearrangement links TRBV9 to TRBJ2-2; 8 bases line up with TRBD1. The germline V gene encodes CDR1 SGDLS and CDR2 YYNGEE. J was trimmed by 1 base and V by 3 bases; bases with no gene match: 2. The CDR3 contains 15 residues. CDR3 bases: TGTGCCAGCAGCGCGGGACAGGTGAACACCGGGGAGCTGTTTTTT. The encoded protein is CASSAGQVNTGELFF.

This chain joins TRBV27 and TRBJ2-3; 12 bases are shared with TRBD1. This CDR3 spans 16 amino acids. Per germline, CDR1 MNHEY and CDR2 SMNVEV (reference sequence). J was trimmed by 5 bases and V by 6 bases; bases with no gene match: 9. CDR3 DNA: TGTGCCAGCAGACCTCCCGGGACAGGGGGCTTAGATACGCAGTATTTT. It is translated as CASRPPGTGGLDTQYF.

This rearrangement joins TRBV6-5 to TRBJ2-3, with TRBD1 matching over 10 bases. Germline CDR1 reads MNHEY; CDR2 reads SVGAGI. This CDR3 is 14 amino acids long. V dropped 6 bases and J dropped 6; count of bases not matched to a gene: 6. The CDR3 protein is CASSRDRGSDTQYF. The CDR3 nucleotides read TGTGCCAGCAGCCGGGACAGGGGTTCCGATACGCAGTATTTT.

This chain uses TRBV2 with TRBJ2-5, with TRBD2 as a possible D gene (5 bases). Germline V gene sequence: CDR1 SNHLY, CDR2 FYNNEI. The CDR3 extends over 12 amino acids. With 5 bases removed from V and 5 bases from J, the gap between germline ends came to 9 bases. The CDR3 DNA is TGTGCCAGCAGTAGCGGCATTGAGACCCAGTACTTC. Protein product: CASSSGIETQYF.

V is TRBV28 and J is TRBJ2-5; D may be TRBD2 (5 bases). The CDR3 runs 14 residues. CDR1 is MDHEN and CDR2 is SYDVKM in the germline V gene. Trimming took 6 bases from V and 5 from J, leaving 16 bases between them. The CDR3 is CASSPGNRAETQYF. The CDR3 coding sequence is TGTGCCAGCAGCCCCGGGAACCGAGCGGAGACCCAGTACTTC.

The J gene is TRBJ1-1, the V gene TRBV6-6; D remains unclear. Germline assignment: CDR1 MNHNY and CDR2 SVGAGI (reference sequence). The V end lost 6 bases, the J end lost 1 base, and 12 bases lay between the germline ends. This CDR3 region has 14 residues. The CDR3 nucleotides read TGTGCCAGCAGAACATTTCTAGGGAACACTGAAGCTTTCTTT. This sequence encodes CASRTFLGNTEAFF.

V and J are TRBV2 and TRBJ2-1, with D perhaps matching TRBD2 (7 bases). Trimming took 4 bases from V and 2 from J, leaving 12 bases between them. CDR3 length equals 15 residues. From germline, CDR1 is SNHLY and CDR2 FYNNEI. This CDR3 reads CASSVQGGTYNEQFF. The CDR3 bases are TGTGCCAGCAGTGTACAGGGAGGGACCTACAATGAGCAGTTCTTC.